The rows below give T cell receptor beta chains drawn from one sample of a study of blood T cells in healthy people across ages. TCRdb independently ran MiXCR on the 5' RACE reads; one entry per CDR3 protein. The sample has about 1.5 million distinct CDR3 sequences; approximately 42% are singletons. The source material was blood. The source of these receptors is a woman aged 18-35 years in good health. The CDR3 runs from the conserved cysteine through the conserved F or W. A D gene is named only where the DNA matches it firmly. Only some rows state a clone size, as once, few, many or a class for expanded clones.

v_gene	abundance	d_gene	j_gene	CDR3nt	CDR3aa
TRBV12-3/TRBV12-4	.	.	TRBJ2-1	TGTGCCAGCAGTCTACAGGGAGGGGTTCGGCATGAGCAGTTCTTC	CASSLQGGVRHEQFF
TRBV6-5	.	.	TRBJ1-4	TGTGCCAGCAGTTACTCGTCTTCGGGGTATGGTGAAAAACTGTTTTTT	CASSYSSSGYGEKLFF
TRBV7-8	few	.	TRBJ2-1	TGTGCCAGCAGCTTAGCGCTCGACCCTTACAATGAGCAGTTCTTC	CASSLALDPYNEQFF
TRBV12-3/TRBV12-4	.	.	TRBJ2-3	TGTGCCAGCAGTTTAGGTGGGACAATTGCCGCGGATACGCAGTATTTT	CASSLGGTIAADTQYF
TRBV7-6	.	TRBD2	TRBJ2-1	TGTGCCAGCAGCTTACTAGCGGAAGACAATGAGCAGTTCTTC	CASSLLAEDNEQFF
TRBV3-1	.	TRBD2	TRBJ2-3	TGTGCCAGCAGCCAAGACCTGACTAGCGGGCCCCTCACAGATACGCAGTATTTT	CASSQDLTSGPLTDTQYF
TRBV14	.	.	TRBJ2-7	TGTGCCAGCAGCTCGTCGACAGGGAGGAATGAGCAGTACTTC	CASSSSTGRNEQYF
TRBV7-6	.	TRBD2	TRBJ2-1	TGTGCCAGCAGCTTTAAGGGACTAGCCTCCTACAATGAGCAGTTCTTC	CASSFKGLASYNEQFF
TRBV3-1	few	TRBD1	TRBJ1-6	TGTGCCAGCAGCCAGGTATCGGACAGGGATAATTCACCCCTCCACTTT	CASSQVSDRDNSPLHF
TRBV25-1	.	.	TRBJ2-7	TGTGCCAGCAGTGAATGTAACGCGGGCGAGCAGTACTTC	CASSECNAGEQYF
TRBV10-3	many	.	TRBJ2-1	TGTGCCATCGGACAGCAGAATGAGCAGTTCTTC	CAIGQQNEQFF
TRBV7-2	.	TRBD2	TRBJ2-3	TGTGCCAGCAGCTTAGTCGGCGGGGGGGCGGCAGATACGCAGTATTTT	CASSLVGGGAADTQYF
TRBV29-1	few	.	TRBJ2-3	TGCAGCGTCCCCATGCCGGTCACAGATACGCAGTATTTT	CSVPMPVTDTQYF
TRBV2	once	.	TRBJ2-7	TGTGCCAGCAGTGTTGGGAGTTACGAGCAGAACTTC	CASSVGSYEQNF
TRBV6-6	few	.	TRBJ2-5	TGTGCCAGTGGTGGACAGACTCAAGAGACCCAGTACTTC	CASGGQTQETQYF
TRBV7-2	once	.	TRBJ1-1	TGTGCCAGCAGCTTAGGAGTAGGGGGGGCGTATGAAGCTTTCTTT	CASSLGVGGAYEAFF